The rows below give T cell receptor beta chains drawn from one sample of a study of shared clonotypes between healthy human individuals. This table comes from immunoSEQ multiplex PCR, and its TCRdb copy is limited to in-frame clones, with some not included. Of roughly 1,100,000 clones in the sample, approximately 68% were seen once. What was sequenced was memory CD4+ T cells sorted from blood. The receptors here all came from a man younger than 30 in good health. CDR3s include the opening cysteine and the closing phenylalanine or tryptophan. D genes are given only for firm matches. The size entry is marked missing in some rows and otherwise reads once, few, many or a size class.

v_call	d_call	j_call	clone_size	cdr3_aa	cdr3_nt
TRBV19	TRBD1	TRBJ1-2	many	CASSIPLRGQGIYGYTF	TGTGCCAGTAGTATACCCCTCCGAGGACAGGGTATCTATGGCTACACCTTC
TRBV7-2	.	TRBJ2-1	.	CASSLRSEQFF	TGTGCCAGCAGCTTAAGGAGTGAGCAGTTCTTC
TRBV6-5	.	TRBJ1-5	.	CAVNRGGGNQPQHF	TGTGCCGTGAATAGGGGCGGGGGCAATCAGCCCCAGCATTTT
TRBV2	.	TRBJ2-1	few	CASSGLTSYNEQFF	TGTGCCAGCAGTGGGCTAACCTCCTACAATGAGCAGTTCTTC
TRBV7-2	.	TRBJ2-5	.	CASSLGRVALRMKETQYF	TGTGCCAGCAGCTTAGGGCGGGTTGCCCTGCGGATGAAAGAGACCCAGTACTTC
TRBV11-2	.	TRBJ1-2	.	CASSLDYSRLSGYTF	TGTGCCAGCAGCTTAGATTATAGTAGGCTTTCTGGCTACACCTTC
TRBV6-1	.	TRBJ2-2	.	CASSKGLNTGELFF	TGTGCCAGCAGTAAGGGCCTCAACACCGGGGAGCTGTTTTTT
TRBV6-5	TRBD2	TRBJ2-2	.	CASSQTSIIGELFF	TGTGCCAGCAGCCAGACTAGCATTATCGGGGAGCTGTTTTTT
TRBV5-1	.	TRBJ1-6	.	CASSLKQGNNSPLHF	TGCGCCAGCAGCCTGAAACAGGGTAATAATTCACCCCTCCACTTT
TRBV5-4	TRBD2	TRBJ2-1	once	CASSFGPSGAYNEQFF	TGTGCCAGCAGCTTCGGTCCTAGCGGGGCCTACAATGAGCAGTTCTTC